A selection of T cell receptor beta chains follows, all from one sample in a study of CD8 T cells in Susac syndrome. TCRdb itself ran the immunoSEQ multiplex PCR reads through MiXCR, one entry per CDR3 protein. The table records approximately 210,000 distinct CDR3 sequences, 95% of them present only once. The material sequenced was CD4+ T cells from PBMCs. All receptors come from a human donor with multiple sclerosis. CDR3s include the opening cysteine and the closing phenylalanine or tryptophan. A D gene is named only where the DNA matches it firmly. The size of a clone is reported for some rows only, either as once, few or many, or as a class for expanded clones.

-,TRBD2,TRBV29-1,TRBJ2-2,CSVVGLAGRNTGELFF,TGCAGCGTTGTAGGGCTAGCGGGAAGGAACACCGGGGAGCTGTTTTTT
-,-,TRBV5-4,TRBJ2-7,CASSLVGSQGEQYF,TGTGCCAGCAGCTTGGTAGGCAGTCAGGGGGAGCAGTACTTC
-,TRBD1,TRBV28,TRBJ1-2,CASSPQGAHGYTF,TGTGCCAGCAGTCCCCAGGGGGCCCATGGCTACACCTTC
-,-,TRBV11-2,TRBJ2-7,CASSLLRGAVGYEQYF,TGTGCCAGCAGCTTATTAAGGGGGGCGGTGGGCTACGAGCAGTACTTC
-,-,TRBV7-3,TRBJ2-3,CASSGWGSGTDTQYF,TGTGCCAGCAGCGGATGGGGGTCGGGCACAGATACGCAGTATTTT
once,-,TRBV20-1,TRBJ1-5,CSAEMSSNQPQHF,TGCAGTGCTGAAATGAGTAGCAATCAGCCCCAGCATTTT
-,TRBD2,TRBV4-2,TRBJ2-4,CASSQDLGGGNIQYF,TGTGCCAGCAGCCAAGATCTGGGCGGGGGAAACATTCAGTACTTC
-,TRBD1,TRBV11-2,TRBJ2-6,CASSWGQLVGGANVLTF,TGTGCCAGCAGCTGGGGACAGTTGGTCGGAGGGGCCAACGTCCTGACTTTC
-,-,TRBV18,TRBJ2-6,CASSLTRGAGANVLTF,TGTGCCAGCTCACTGACCCGGGGGGCGGGGGCCAACGTCCTGACTTTC
-,-,TRBV4-1,TRBJ2-1,CASSQELGGGTVYNEQFF,TGCGCCAGCAGCCAGGAGCTCGGGGGCGGGACAGTTTACAATGAGCAGTTCTTC
once,-,TRBV11-2,TRBJ2-2,CASSFQGLGELFF,TGTGCCAGCAGCTTTCAGGGTCTCGGGGAGCTGTTTTTT
-,TRBD2,TRBV5-1,TRBJ2-6,CASSLAASGVSGANVLTF,TGCGCCAGCAGCTTGGCGGCTAGCGGGGTCTCTGGGGCCAACGTCCTGACTTTC
-,TRBD1,TRBV7-9,TRBJ1-2,CASSRGQAGSYGYTF,TGTGCCAGCAGTCGCGGACAGGCCGGGTCCTATGGCTACACCTTC
-,-,TRBV12-3/TRBV12-4,TRBJ2-2,CASSRTANTGELFF,TGTGCCAGCAGCCGGACAGCGAACACCGGGGAGCTGTTTTTT
-,TRBD1,TRBV27,TRBJ1-5,CASSPYTTGVYQPQHF,TGTGCCAGCAGTCCATATACCACAGGGGTTTATCAGCCCCAGCATTTT
-,TRBD1,TRBV20-1,TRBJ1-5,CSATRDREHF,TGCAGTGCTACCCGGGACAGGGAGCATTTT
-,-,TRBV7-9,TRBJ2-5,CASSFGLQTQYF,TGTGCCAGCAGCTTTGGTCTCCAGACCCAGTACTTC
-,TRBD2,TRBV24-1,TRBJ2-3,CATSVGGKDTQYF,TGTGCCACCAGTGTGGGAGGGAAGGATACGCAGTATTTT
-,-,TRBV3-1,TRBJ2-6,CASSQRGRANVLTF,TGTGCCAGCAGCCAACGGGGTAGGGCCAACGTCCTGACTTTC
-,TRBD1,TRBV29-1,TRBJ2-7,CSALTGTALREQYF,TGCAGCGCCCTTACCGGGACAGCTCTACGAGAGCAGTACTTC
-,TRBD2,TRBV29-1,TRBJ2-5,CSLGLASGETQYF,TGCAGCCTGGGACTAGCGAGTGGGGAGACCCAGTACTTC
-,-,TRBV20-1,TRBJ2-6,CSARDRGNSGANVLTF,TGCAGTGCTAGAGATCGGGGCAACTCTGGGGCCAACGTCCTGACTTTC
-,-,TRBV6-1,TRBJ1-5,CASSEARAVNQPQHF,TGTGCCAGCAGTGAAGCGAGAGCAGTCAATCAGCCCCAGCATTTT
-,-,TRBV19,TRBJ1-1,CASRPNKNTEAFF,TGTGCCAGTAGACCCAACAAGAACACTGAAGCTTTCTTT
-,-,TRBV30,TRBJ1-2,CAWSVSAGYGYTF,TGTGCCTGGAGTGTCTCGGCGGGCTATGGCTACACCTTC
once,TRBD1,TRBV6-6,TRBJ1-5,CASGAGGQPQHF,TGTGCCAGTGGCGCAGGGGGCCAGCCCCAGCATTTT
-,TRBD2,TRBV5-4,TRBJ2-5,CASSLAGGGVRTQYF,TGTGCCAGCAGCTTGGCGGGCGGGGGGGTTCGGACCCAGTACTTC
-,TRBD1,TRBV20-1,TRBJ2-7,CSARPTGRTYEQYF,TGCAGTGCTAGGCCGACAGGGCGAACCTACGAGCAGTACTTC
-,-,TRBV20-1,TRBJ2-7,CSARVPSYEQYF,TGCAGTGCTAGAGTTCCCTCCTACGAGCAGTACTTC
-,-,TRBV7-2,TRBJ2-7,CASSLVSGPYEQYF,TGTGCCAGCAGCTTAGTATCAGGGCCCTACGAGCAGTACTTC
once,TRBD1,TRBV3-1,TRBJ2-5,CASSQGTGQKETQYF,TGTGCCAGCAGCCAAGGGACAGGGCAAAAAGAGACCCAGTACTTC
-,-,TRBV5-1,TRBJ1-2,CASSPYTPNYGYTF,TGCGCCAGCAGCCCTTACACCCCTAACTATGGCTACACCTTC
-,-,TRBV14,TRBJ2-7,CASSRYREGEQYF,TGTGCCAGCAGCAGGTACAGGGAGGGCGAGCAGTACTTC
-,-,TRBV11-2,TRBJ1-3,CASSDRASGNTIYF,TGTGCCAGCAGTGATAGGGCGTCTGGAAACACCATATATTTT
-,-,TRBV6-5,TRBJ2-1,CASSYDRDEQFF,TGTGCCAGCAGTTACGATCGGGATGAGCAGTTCTTC
-,-,TRBV3-1,TRBJ2-3,CASRISGLSTDTQYF,TGTGCCAGCAGAATTAGCGGACTAAGCACAGATACGCAGTATTTT
-,-,TRBV20-1,TRBJ2-7,CSARDPAGLSSYEQYF,TGCAGTGCTAGAGATCCGGCAGGGCTGAGCTCCTACGAGCAGTACTTC
-,-,TRBV5-4,TRBJ1-2,CASSSGRTREAGGYTF,TGTGCCAGCAGCTCAGGACGGACCCGGGAGGCTGGTGGCTACACCTTC
-,-,TRBV18,TRBJ2-3,CASSPAGGADTQYF,TGTGCCAGCTCACCGGCGGGTGGCGCAGATACGCAGTATTTT
-,-,TRBV7-2,TRBJ2-3,CASSFSTDTQYF,TGTGCCAGCAGCTTTAGCACAGATACGCAGTATTTT
-,TRBD1,TRBV4-1,TRBJ2-7,CASSQGLSGQGYEQYF,TGCGCCAGCAGCCAAGGCCTCTCGGGACAGGGCTACGAGCAGTACTTC
-,-,TRBV4-1,TRBJ2-1,CASSLPLDSGQYNEQFF,TGCGCCAGCAGCCTCCCCCTGGATAGCGGCCAATACAATGAGCAGTTCTTC